Each of the 16 T cell receptor beta chains below was sequenced from the same sample in a study of T cell responses to AZD1222 COVID-19 vaccine (dated by TCRdb to the early 2020s). The sample's time point label, in plain terms: about 28 days (+/-7) after the second vaccine dose. The sample's treatment or condition label is to be understood as: meningococcal conjugate vaccine given as trial control. Libraries were prepared through the immunoSEQ multiplex PCR assay. TCRdb obtained this table from immuneACCESS and retained in-frame rearrangements with V and J assigned. These tables miss some clones; where compared with another copy, unresolved V genes account for less than half of the shortfall, and the remainder is unexplained. The sample includes roughly 72,000 clones, with around 88% observed a single time. About 9.1% of the sample is held by the ten biggest clonotypes. The material was peripheral blood, obtained 28 days after the second dose of the MenACWY control vaccine. The receptor set was obtained from an adult who received the MenACWY meningococcal vaccine as a control.

The chain links TRBV6-5 to TRBJ2-5; 9 bases are shared with TRBD1. V lost 6 bases, J lost 5 bases, and 7 bases stayed unmatched. Germline V gene sequence: CDR1 MNHEY, CDR2 SVGAGI. This CDR3 contains 14 residues. CDR3 in DNA: TGTGCCAGCAGGATTACAGGGGGCGACGAGACCCAGTACTTC. It codes for CASRITGGDETQYF.

V and J are TRBV7-8 and TRBJ2-7; TRBD2 is a possible D gene (5 bases). From germline, CDR1 is SGHVS and CDR2 FQNEAQ. This CDR3 spans 17 amino acids. V lost 4 bases and J lost 3, with 22 bases in between. This CDR3 reads CASSSGREEGVVYEQYF. Here the CDR3 DNA reads TGTGCCAGCAGCTCCGGCCGGGAAGAGGGTGTCGTCTACGAGCAGTACTTC.

The chain employs TRBV2 and TRBJ2-4, with D maybe TRBD1 (8 bases). In germline, CDR1 is SNHLY, CDR2 FYNNEI. With 7 bases removed from V and 7 bases from J, the gap between germline ends came to 11 bases. The CDR3 is 12 residues long. DNA for the CDR3: TGTGCCAGCACACAGGGGGGGAACATTCAGTACTTC. Its protein product is CASTQGGNIQYF.

The chain recombines TRBV6-5 with TRBJ2-7; 7 bases match TRBD1. The CDR3 runs 11 residues. From germline, CDR1 is MNHEY and CDR2 SVGAGI. CDR3 loop: CASRGNYEQYF. The CDR3 bases are TGTGCTTCCAGGGGGAACTACGAGCAGTACTTC.

CDR3 sequence: CASSPGGAGGSNQPQHF. For the CDR3, the DNA is TGTGCCAGCAGCCCCGGTGGTGCGGGAGGTAGCAATCAGCCCCAGCATTTT. This chain connects TRBV7-9 to TRBJ1-5; D not resolved. The germline CDR1 and CDR2 sequences are SEHNR and FQNEAQ (reference sequence). V lost 5 bases to trimming and J lost 0 bases, with 17 bases between them. This CDR3 has 17 residues.

As for this clone: The sample holds other DNA sequences that translate to the same CDR3. The rearrangement uses TRBV12-3 or TRBV12-4 and TRBJ1-1; 7 bases agree with TRBD1. V lost 4 bases and J lost 4; bases outside the gene matches: 3. The CDR3 runs 13 residues. The DNA for the CDR3 is TGTGCCAGCAGTTCCAGGGGGGGCACTGAAGCTTTCTTT. Translation: CASSSRGGTEAFF.

The chain is built from TRBV10-3 and TRBJ2-7, with D perhaps TRBD1 (5 bases). Germline CDR1 reads ENHRY; CDR2 reads SYGVKD. The CDR3 contains 14 residues. Deletions cut 2 bases from V and 1 base from J, with 9 bases between. CDR3 DNA: TGTGCCATCAGTGAGGGGGCAGGGTCCTACGAGCAGTACTTC. Amino acids: CAISEGAGSYEQYF.

The chain carries TRBV5-4 and TRBJ1-5; 7 nucleotides agree with TRBD1. CDR1 is SGHNT and CDR2 is YYREEE in the germline V gene (reference sequence). The length of the CDR3 is 15 residues. Unmatched junction bases numbered 5, after V lost 0 bases and J lost 5 bases. The CDR3 spells CASSLGGGRDQPQHF. The DNA of the CDR3 is TGTGCCAGCAGCTTGGGAGGGGGCAGGGATCAGCCCCAGCATTTT.

V and J are TRBV6-2 or TRBV6-3 and TRBJ1-6; possibly TRBD1 for D (5 bases). V lost 5 bases, J lost 11 bases, and 13 bases lay in between. Germline lookup yields CDR1 MNHEY and CDR2 SVGEGT. CDR3 length equals 13 residues. In DNA form, the CDR3 reads TGTGCCAGCAGTCCCGGGACCACAACACCCCTCCACTTT. It encodes CASSPGTTTPLHF.

The rearrangement uses TRBV2 and TRBJ1-5, with 9 nucleotides matching TRBD1. V lost 6 bases, J lost 0 bases, and 9 bases stayed unmatched. Germline CDR1 SNHLY, CDR2 FYNNEI. The CDR3 has 17 residues. For the CDR3, the DNA is TGTGCCAGCAGAGTTGGACAGGGGATTTATAGCAATCAGCCCCAGCATTTT. It yields the protein CASRVGQGIYSNQPQHF.

J is TRBJ1-1 and V is TRBV9; D unclear. This CDR3 comprises 13 residues. Germline CDR1 and CDR2: SGDLS and YYNGEE. The ends were cut back, 3 bases at V and 0 bases at J, with 6 bases in the middle. CDR3 protein: CASSGGLNTEAFF. The CDR3 DNA sequence: TGTGCCAGCAGCGGAGGGCTGAACACTGAAGCTTTCTTT.

In this sample, this clone turned up a few times. The J gene is TRBJ2-2, the V gene TRBV7-2, with D perhaps TRBD1 (6 bases). Trimming left V 3 bases short and J 5 bases short, with 16 bases between. The CDR3 contains 16 residues. Germline CDR1 reads SGHTA; CDR2 reads FQGNSA. The CDR3 DNA is TGTGCCAGCAGCTTCACCGGGACACTCGGGACCGGGGAGCTGTTTTTT. Translation gives CASSFTGTLGTGELFF.

The chain joins TRBV24-1 to TRBJ2-7; 7 nucleotides align to TRBD2. The CDR3 is 12 residues long. V was pared by 3 bases and J by 9 bases, with 4 bases of the junction left unmatched. Per germline, CDR1 KGHDR and CDR2 SFDVKD. In DNA, the CDR3 is TGTGCCACCAGTGATCGGGGGGAGGGGCAGTACTTC. This sequence encodes CATSDRGEGQYF.

This sequence joins TRBV7-8 and TRBJ1-5; the D gene is possibly TRBD1 (5 bases). Trimming took off 1 base at V and 7 bases at J, with 14 bases between the two ends. Germline values: CDR1 SGHVS, CDR2 FQNEAQ. The CDR3 is 15 residues long. The CDR3 DNA follows: TGTGCCAGCAGCTTAGGTAGGGGAAGCGGACAGCCCCAGCATTTT. It specifies CASSLGRGSGQPQHF.

The chain couples TRBV9 to TRBJ1-4; 8 nucleotides agree with TRBD1. This CDR3 comprises 15 residues. Germline trimming cut 6 bases from V and 4 bases from J; bases unmatched to any gene: 8. CDR1 SGDLS and CDR2 YYNGEE come from the germline V gene. CDR3 in DNA: TGTGCCAGCAATCGCCAGGGGGCTCTTAATGAAAAACTGTTTTTT. Its translation: CASNRQGALNEKLFF.

This chain links TRBV5-6 with TRBJ1-1; D is perhaps TRBD1 (5 bases). Germline V gene sequence: CDR1 SGHDT, CDR2 YYEEEE. Trimming took 4 bases from V and 1 from J, leaving 14 bases between them. CDR3 length: 15 amino acids. This CDR3 is CASSVGLPGNTEAFF. DNA for the CDR3: TGTGCCAGCAGCGTGGGACTTCCAGGGAACACTGAAGCTTTCTTT.